Listed below are T cell receptor beta chains from one sample, sequenced in a study of Ad26.COV2.S vaccination and SARS-CoV-2 variants. The data were produced by immunoSEQ multiplex PCR, yet TCRdb's version contains in-frame clones alone and is incomplete. The data show about 420,000 clones, with approximately 87% seen just once and 3.6% held by the top ten. Sample: peripheral blood, taken in a trial of Ad26.COV2.S vaccine versus placebo. Source of these receptors: a person between 18 and 65 years old who received the Ad26.COV2.S COVID-19 vaccine or a placebo. CDR3s leave out the opening cysteine and the closing phenylalanine or tryptophan. Each record gives: J gene, V gene, CDR3 protein.

TRBJ2-7 | TRBV11-2 | ASSLDRAGGTYEQY
TRBJ2-3 | TRBV11-1 | ASRWDRTDTQY
TRBJ2-2 | TRBV7-2 | ASSPGAGELF
TRBJ2-3 | TRBV5-4 | ASSLGGRPDTQY
TRBJ2-1 | TRBV4-2 | ASSLGNNEQF
TRBJ1-2 | TRBV9 | ASSVADRGRGVYGYT
TRBJ2-7 | TRBV7-8 | ASSLSRAGSYEQY
TRBJ1-1 | TRBV7-9 | ASSSGVNTEAF
TRBJ2-5 | TRBV5-1 | ASSLGGLETQY
TRBJ1-2 | TRBV29-1 | SVRTQADGYT
TRBJ2-7 | TRBV28 | ASSLLTFRDFDVHEQY
TRBJ1-1 | TRBV5-5 | ASTQGWNTEAF
TRBJ1-2 | TRBV29-1 | SVDRGAYGYT
TRBJ2-7 | TRBV5-1 | ASSLDYSPPIYEQY
TRBJ2-7 | TRBV3-1/TRBV3-2 | ASRPFFGEQY
TRBJ2-7 | TRBV28 | ASSLRYEQY
TRBJ1-1 | TRBV27 | ASSPRSGGTEAF
TRBJ1-3 | TRBV18 | ASTIYRASGNTIY
TRBJ1-1 | TRBV4-3 | ASSQDSGSAEAF
TRBJ2-5 | TRBV7-8 | ASSLVLVETQY
TRBJ1-5 | TRBV5-5 | ASSSRSDSNQPQH
TRBJ2-7 | TRBV2 | ASSEVTYEQY
TRBJ1-2 | TRBV28 | ASSFYKSDGYT
TRBJ1-2 | TRBV4-1 | ASSQGFGQGNGYT
TRBJ2-3 | TRBV7-2 | ASSLVAGAADTQY
TRBJ2-7 | TRBV24-1 | ATSAQKTSYEQY
TRBJ1-1 | TRBV3-1/TRBV3-2 | ASSPRTLREERNTEAF
TRBJ2-3 | TRBV6-4 | ASSDSDRATDTQY
TRBJ2-2 | TRBV4-3 | ASSQDRSDSGELF
TRBJ2-5 | TRBV20-1 | SKSLQETQY
TRBJ2-3 | TRBV5-4 | ASSSLGSGVDTQY
TRBJ2-5 | TRBV18 | ASSSGPQRETQY
TRBJ2-7 | TRBV10-3 | ATGRGGEYEQY
TRBJ2-7 | TRBV4-1 | ASRGGRGYGDEQY
TRBJ1-2 | TRBV30 | ASHREIGYGYT
TRBJ2-3 | TRBV11-2 | ASSFSGGTDTQY
TRBJ2-2 | TRBV10-3 | AISDPILGGELF
TRBJ1-4 | TRBV5-1 | ASSLDSPGNEKLF
TRBJ2-1 | TRBV5-4 | ASNRDIDNEQF
TRBJ1-4 | TRBV6-1 | ASSEWDNTEKLF
TRBJ2-7 | TRBV12-5 | ASGSDSLEQY
TRBJ2-2 | TRBV7-7 | ASSFDYGGTGELF
TRBJ1-2 | TRBV18 | ASSPPMGDYGYT
TRBJ1-3 | TRBV15 | ATSRDPGLTGNTIY
TRBJ2-7 | TRBV15 | ATSRDHAYEQY
TRBJ2-1 | TRBV18 | ASSSRQGDNEQF
TRBJ2-7 | TRBV6-2/TRBV6-3 | ASSPSGTNIYEQY
TRBJ2-7 | TRBV7-8 | ASSPWTGSNEQY
TRBJ2-7 | TRBV7-2 | ASSLGTSGGAGYEQY
TRBJ2-7 | TRBV5-5 | ASTWTGDEQY
TRBJ2-7 | TRBV27 | ASSLGTAKEQY
TRBJ1-2 | TRBV30 | AWSVSANYGYT
TRBJ1-2 | TRBV19 | ASNTWLGPNYGYT
TRBJ2-7 | TRBV28 | ASSKQGANEQY
TRBJ2-5 | TRBV6-5 | ASRYQETQY
TRBJ2-1 | TRBV2 | ASSELRVSNEQF
TRBJ2-5 | TRBV9 | ASSAPPGQGGETQY